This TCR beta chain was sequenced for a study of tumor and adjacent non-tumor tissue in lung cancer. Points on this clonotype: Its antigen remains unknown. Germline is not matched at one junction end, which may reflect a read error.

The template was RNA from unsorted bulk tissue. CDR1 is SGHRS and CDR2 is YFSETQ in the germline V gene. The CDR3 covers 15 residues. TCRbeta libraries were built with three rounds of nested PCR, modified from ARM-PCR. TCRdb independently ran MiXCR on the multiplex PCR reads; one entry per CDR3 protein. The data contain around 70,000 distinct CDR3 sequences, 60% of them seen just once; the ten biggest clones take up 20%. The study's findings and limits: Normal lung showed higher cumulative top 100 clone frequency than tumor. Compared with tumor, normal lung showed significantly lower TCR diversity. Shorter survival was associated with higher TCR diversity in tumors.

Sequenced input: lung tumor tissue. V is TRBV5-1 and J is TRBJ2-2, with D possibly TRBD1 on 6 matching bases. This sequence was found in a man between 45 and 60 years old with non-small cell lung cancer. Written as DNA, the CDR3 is TGCACCAGCAGCTTGAGGCAGGGGCATACCGGGGAGCTGTTTTTT. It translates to CTSSLRQGHTGELFF.